The sequence of this T cell receptor (beta chain) was determined in a study of T cells in Graves' hyperthyroidism and ophthalmopathy. TCR beta CDR3 regions were amplified from RNA. First-round RT-PCR targeting the TCR CDR3 was performed with the HTBI primer set. Each CDR3 protein is one row after TCRdb ran MiXCR on the multiplex PCR reads. The table shows around 500,000 distinct CDR3 sequences, with over 13% occurring only once. Each 10 ml fresh peripheral blood draw supplied the PBMCs. The receptor comes from a woman between 18 and 30 years old with Graves' hyperthyroidism. The material sequenced was blood.

The CDR3 is CASSEQGGPGGLFF. The CDR3 DNA follows: TGTGCCAGCAGTGAACAAGGAGGCCCCGGGGGACTGTTTTTT. V and J are TRBV25-1 and TRBJ2-2; possibly TRBD2 for D (6 bases). The CDR3 sequence is 14 residues long. From germline, CDR1 is MGHDK and CDR2 SYGVNS. V was pared by 2 bases and J by 14 bases, with 18 bases between.